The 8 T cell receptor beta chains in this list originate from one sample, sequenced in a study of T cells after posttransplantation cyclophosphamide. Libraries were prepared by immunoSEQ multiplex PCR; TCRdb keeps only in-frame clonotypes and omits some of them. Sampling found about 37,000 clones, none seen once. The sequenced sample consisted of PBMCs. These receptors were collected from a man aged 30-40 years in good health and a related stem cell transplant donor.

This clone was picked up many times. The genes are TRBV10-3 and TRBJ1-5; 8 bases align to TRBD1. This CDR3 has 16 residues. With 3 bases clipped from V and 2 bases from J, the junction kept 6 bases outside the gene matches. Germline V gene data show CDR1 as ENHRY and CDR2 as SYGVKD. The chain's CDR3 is CAISDPDRGGNQPQHF. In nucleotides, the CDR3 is TGTGCCATCAGTGACCCCGACAGGGGAGGCAATCAGCCCCAGCATTTT.

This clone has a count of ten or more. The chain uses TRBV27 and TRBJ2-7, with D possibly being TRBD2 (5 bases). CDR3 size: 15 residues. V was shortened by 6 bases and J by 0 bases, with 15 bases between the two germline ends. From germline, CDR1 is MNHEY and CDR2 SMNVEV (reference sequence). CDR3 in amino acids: CASRDVRGSSYEQYF. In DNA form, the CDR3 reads TGTGCCAGCAGGGATGTTCGGGGAAGCTCCTACGAGCAGTACTTC.

As DNA, the CDR3 is TGCGCCAGCAGCTTGGGAGGGGGCACAGAGACCCAGTACTTC. Amino acid sequence: CASSLGGGTETQYF. V gene TRBV5-1 combines with J gene TRBJ2-5; TRBD1 aligns across 7 bases. Germline V CDR1 and CDR2: SGHRS, YFSETQ. V shed 0 bases, J shed 4 bases, and the junction held 3 bases outside the gene matches. This CDR3 spans 14 amino acids.

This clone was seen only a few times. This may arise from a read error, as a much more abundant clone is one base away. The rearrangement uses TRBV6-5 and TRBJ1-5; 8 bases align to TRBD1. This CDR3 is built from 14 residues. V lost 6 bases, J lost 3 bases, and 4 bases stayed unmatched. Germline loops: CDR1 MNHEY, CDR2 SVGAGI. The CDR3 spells CASRGQGPNQPQHF. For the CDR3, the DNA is TGTGCCAGCAGAGGACAGGGTCCCAATCAGCCCCAGCATTTT.

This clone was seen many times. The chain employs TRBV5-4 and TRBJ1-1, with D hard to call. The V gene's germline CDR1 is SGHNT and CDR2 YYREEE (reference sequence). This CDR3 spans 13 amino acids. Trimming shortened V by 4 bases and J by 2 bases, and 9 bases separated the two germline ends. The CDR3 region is CASSAGLNTEAFF. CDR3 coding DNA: TGTGCCAGCAGCGCCGGACTTAACACTGAAGCTTTCTTT.

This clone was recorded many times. CDR3 sequence (DNA): TGTGCCAGCAGTTCTGATAGCGGGGTCTCCTACAATGAGCAGTTCTTC. Translating it yields CASSSDSGVSYNEQFF. This chain uses TRBV6-2 or TRBV6-3 with TRBJ2-1, with 8 positions matching TRBD2. The CDR3 contains 16 residues. Germline-derived CDR1 and CDR2 are MNHEY and SVGEGT. The V and J ends lost 4 bases and 0 bases, in that order; junction bases with no gene match: 5.

The DNA of the CDR3 is TGTGCCAGCAGTGAACCGGCGGGGGTAACAGATACGCAGTATTTT. This translates into CASSEPAGVTDTQYF. V and J are TRBV25-1 and TRBJ2-3; 7 bases match TRBD2. With 2 bases clipped from V and 3 bases from J, the junction kept 5 bases outside the gene matches. The CDR3 covers 15 residues. Germline values: CDR1 MGHDK, CDR2 SYGVNS.

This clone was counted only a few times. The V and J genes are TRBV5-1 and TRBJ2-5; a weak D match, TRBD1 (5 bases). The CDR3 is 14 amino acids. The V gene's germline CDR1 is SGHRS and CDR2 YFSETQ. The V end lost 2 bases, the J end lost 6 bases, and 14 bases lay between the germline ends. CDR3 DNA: TGCGCCAGCAGCTTCGGCTCCCTGGGGCAGACCCAGTACTTC. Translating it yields CASSFGSLGQTQYF. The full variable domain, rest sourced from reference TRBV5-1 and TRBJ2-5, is KAGVTQTPRYLIKTRGQQVTLSCSPISGHRSVSWYQQTPGQGLQFLFEYFSETQRNKGNFPGRFSGRQFSNSRSEMNVSTLELGDSALYLCASSFGSLGQTQYFGPGTRLLVL.